This T cell receptor (beta chain) appears in the sequencing data of a study of cytomegalovirus exposure and HLA in healthy donors. The CDR3 is 15 residues long. The V gene end was trimmed by 5 bases and the J gene end by 1 base; junction bases not matched to a gene: 4. CDR1 and CDR2 from the germline V gene are KGHSH and LQKENI. PCR employed 60 Vbeta and 13 Jbeta primers. Produced via immunoSEQ multiplex PCR; TCRdb's table is partial and in-frame only. Seen here are 70,000 or so clones, about nine tenths observed once, and the top ten hold 2%. This TCR was recovered from a woman aged 30 to 39 in good health and CMV-seronegative. What was sequenced was PBMCs. J is TRBJ1-4 and V is TRBV18, with 7 bases fitting TRBD1. The DNA of the CDR3 is TGTGCCAGCTCAAGAGGGGACAGAACTAATGAAAAACTGTTTTTT. This encodes CASSRGDRTNEKLFF.